These T cell receptor beta chains were read from a single sample in a study of a mutant IDH1 vaccine in newly diagnosed glioma. These receptors have no identified antigens. TCRdb's copy holds only in-frame clones and misses some; the assay was immunoSEQ multiplex PCR. Here the sample spans 50,000 to 65,000 clones, approximately 84% being singletons. Source: PBMCs, taken from a glioma patient whose treatment included an IDH1 peptide vaccine. These TCRs come from a woman aged 45-65 years with glioma. Both conserved end residues are part of each CDR3. D genes are given only for firm matches. Only part of the rows carry a size: once, few, many, or a class if the clone is expanded.

j_call clone_size v_call d_call cdr3_nt cdr3_aa
TRBJ2-7 few TRBV27 TRBD2 TGTGCCAGCAGTTTACGCCAGACTCAGGGGACTAGGAACGAGCAGTACTTC CASSLRQTQGTRNEQYF
TRBJ2-7 - TRBV19 - TGTGCCAGTAGTGCCGGGATCGAAGAGCAGTACTTC CASSAGIEEQYF
TRBJ1-1 - TRBV29-1 - TGCAGCGCCCTACAGGGAATTGGGATGAGTGAAGCTTTCTTT CSALQGIGMSEAFF
TRBJ1-1 - TRBV27 TRBD1 TGTGCCAGCAGTCTCGGGACAGGTCGGGCTTTCTTT CASSLGTGRAFF
TRBJ2-5 - TRBV29-1 - TGCAGCGCTAAAAATGGGGCAGAGACCCAGTACTTC CSAKNGAETQYF
TRBJ2-2 - TRBV11-3 TRBD1 TGTGCCAGCAGCCCGGGGACAGGGAAGGCCACCGGGGAGCTGTTTTTT CASSPGTGKATGELFF
TRBJ1-4 - TRBV5-1 TRBD1 TGCGCCAGCAGCTTGGGGACAAGACAGGGAGCCGAAAAACTGTTTTTT CASSLGTRQGAEKLFF
TRBJ2-5 - TRBV6-4 - TGTGCCAGCAGTGAAGTAGGAGCGGCAGTAGGAGAGACCCAGTACTTC CASSEVGAAVGETQYF
TRBJ1-6 - TRBV10-2 TRBD1 TGCGCCAGCAGAGACAGGGGGCGCATTTCACCCCTCCACTTT CASRDRGRISPLHF
TRBJ2-7 - TRBV28 - TGTGCCAGCAGCCGGACAGTAGACTACGAGCAGTACTTC CASSRTVDYEQYF
TRBJ2-7 once TRBV11-2 - TGTGCCAGCAGCTTTCAGGGGTACGAGCAGTACTTC CASSFQGYEQYF
TRBJ1-2 - TRBV6-5 - TGTGCCAGCAGTTACTCGGGGACGAGACGTGGCTACACCTTC CASSYSGTRRGYTF
TRBJ1-2 - TRBV19 - TGTGCCAGTAGTATGAGAGCTAACTATGGCTACACCTTC CASSMRANYGYTF
TRBJ2-1 - TRBV19 TRBD1 TGTGCCAGTAGTAAGAGGACAGGGGATGCGAATGAGCAGTTCTTC CASSKRTGDANEQFF
TRBJ1-4 - TRBV4-3 TRBD1 TGCGCCAGCAGCCACCGACAGGGCACTAATGAAAAACTGTTTTTT CASSHRQGTNEKLFF
TRBJ2-6 once TRBV11-2 - TGTGCCAGCAGCTTAGAGCCCTCTGGGGCCAACGTCCTGACTTTC CASSLEPSGANVLTF
TRBJ2-1 - TRBV14 - TGTGCCAGCAGTCTTTACAGGGACGCGCAGTTCTTC CASSLYRDAQFF
TRBJ1-3 - TRBV14 - TGTGCCAGCAGCCCTCTCGGGCCCGGAAACACCATATATTTT CASSPLGPGNTIYF
TRBJ2-1 - TRBV20-1 - TGCAGTGCTGCCCGGGAGAATGAGCAGTTCTTC CSAARENEQFF
TRBJ1-1 - TRBV19 - TGTGCCAGTAGTAGGGGTCCGTCTGGGAACACTGAAGCTTTCTTT CASSRGPSGNTEAFF
TRBJ1-2 - TRBV9 TRBD1 TGTGCCAGCAGCGGACGGACAGGCCCAAATGGAATGGCCGGCTATGGCTACACCTTC CASSGRTGPNGMAGYGYTF
TRBJ2-2 - TRBV27 TRBD2 TGTGCCAGCAGTTTTGGGGCAACTAGCGCGAACACCGGGGAGCTGTTTTTT CASSFGATSANTGELFF
TRBJ2-3 - TRBV5-6 TRBD2 TGTGCCAGCAGCTTGTTAACTAGCGGGAGCAATACGCAGTATTTT CASSLLTSGSNTQYF
TRBJ2-5 once TRBV19 - TGTGCCAGTAGTATGTGGACGGGGCTAAGGGAGACCCAGTACTTC CASSMWTGLRETQYF
TRBJ1-2 - TRBV30 TRBD1 TGTGCCTGGAGTTTCAGTGGGACAGGGCGTGTTGGCTACACCTTC CAWSFSGTGRVGYTF
TRBJ2-2 - TRBV30 - TGTGCCTGGACGATAGGGGGTAGAGAGCTGTTTTTT CAWTIGGRELFF
TRBJ1-1 few TRBV29-1 - TGCAGCGTTGACTTGGGCCCCATGAACACTGAAGCTTTCTTT CSVDLGPMNTEAFF
TRBJ1-6 - TRBV28 TRBD1 TGTGCCAGCAGCAGACAGGGGGCGGGCAATTCACCCCTCCACTTT CASSRQGAGNSPLHF
TRBJ1-2 - TRBV7-2 - TGTGCCAGCAGCCCCGGCTGGGACGGGAACTATGGCTACACCTTC CASSPGWDGNYGYTF
TRBJ2-5 - TRBV5-6 - TGTGCCAGCAGCTTGGTAGCAGCCCAAGAGACCCAGTACTTC CASSLVAAQETQYF
TRBJ2-2 - TRBV10-2 - TGCGCCAGCAGTGAGTCGACAAGTTACACCGGGGAGCTGTTTTTT CASSESTSYTGELFF
TRBJ2-7 - TRBV19 - TGTGCCACCTCTGAGGACTCATTCTACGAGCAGTACTTC CATSEDSFYEQYF
TRBJ1-5 - TRBV19 TRBD1 TGTGCCAGTAAAGTGGGACAGGGCAATCAGCCCCAGCATTTT CASKVGQGNQPQHF
TRBJ2-5 - TRBV19 TRBD2 TGTGCCAGTAGTGCGGGGGTGAACCAAGAGACCCAGTACTTC CASSAGVNQETQYF
TRBJ1-4 - TRBV28 - TGTGCCAGCAAAGTGAACAGAAATGAAAAACTGTTTTTT CASKVNRNEKLFF
TRBJ2-2 - TRBV6-4 - TGTGCCAGCAACGAGGGGGACTCGAACACCGGGGAGCTGTTTTTT CASNEGDSNTGELFF
TRBJ2-7 - TRBV9 - TGTGCCAGCAGCGTAGCAGACGGTTCGTACGAGCAGTACTTC CASSVADGSYEQYF
TRBJ1-1 - TRBV29-1 TRBD1 TGCAGCGTAGTTGACAGGGGGAGAAACACTGAAGCTTTCTTT CSVVDRGRNTEAFF
TRBJ1-6 - TRBV6-4 - TGTGCCCCCCGGGGGGGGGCGTATAATTCACCCCTCCACTTT CAPRGGAYNSPLHF
TRBJ1-3 few TRBV30 - TGTGCCTCCGGTGGCTCTGGAAACACCATATATTTT CASGGSGNTIYF
TRBJ2-7 once TRBV27 TRBD2 TGTGCCAGCAGACTAGCGGGGCGCTCCTACGAGCAGTACTTC CASRLAGRSYEQYF
TRBJ1-4 once TRBV30 - TGTGCCTGGAGGGGGGGCGCCGCTAATGAAAAACTGTTTTTT CAWRGGAANEKLFF
TRBJ2-5 - TRBV19 - TGTGCCAGTAGTATGGGCAGGGTAAAAGAGACCCAGTACTTC CASSMGRVKETQYF
TRBJ2-5 - TRBV19 - TGTGCCAGTAGTACGGGAAGATTAAAGTACCAAGAGACCCAGTACTTC CASSTGRLKYQETQYF
TRBJ2-5 - TRBV6-5 - TGTGCCAGCAGTTATACGTCGGGGTTGAGGGAGACCCAGTACTTC CASSYTSGLRETQYF
TRBJ1-2 - TRBV29-1 - TGCAGCGTGGGAGGTCACGAAGCTAACTATGGCTACACCTTC CSVGGHEANYGYTF
TRBJ1-2 - TRBV5-1 TRBD1 TGCGCCAGCAGCTTGGACAGGACAGGGGGGCAGACGTATGGCTACACCTTC CASSLDRTGGQTYGYTF
TRBJ1-2 - TRBV7-8 TRBD1 TGTGCCAGCAGCTTCCTCCCCCCGGGACAGGGGTCCTATGGCTACACCTTC CASSFLPPGQGSYGYTF
TRBJ2-4 - TRBV4-2 - TGTGCCAGCAGCCAAGTTCGTTCAGGGGAAGGGGCCAAAAACATTCAGTACTTC CASSQVRSGEGAKNIQYF
TRBJ1-4 few TRBV2 - TGTGCCAGCAGTGAAAGGCGGGGAGGGGAAAAACTGTTTTTT CASSERRGGEKLFF
TRBJ1-1 - TRBV19 TRBD1 TGTGCCAGTATCCTTGGACAGGGGGGTGAAGCTTTCTTT CASILGQGGEAFF
TRBJ1-1 - TRBV5-6 - TGTGCCAGCAGCTTGGCCTCAGCAGGGGTTGACACTGAAGCTTTCTTT CASSLASAGVDTEAFF
TRBJ2-5 - TRBV6-1 TRBD2 TGTGCCAGCAGTGAAGCGAGTAGCGGGGTCCAAGAGACCCAGTACTTC CASSEASSGVQETQYF
TRBJ2-7 - TRBV18 TRBD1 TGTGCCAGCTCACCACCGAACAGGGGTAGAAGCTACGAGCAGTACTTC CASSPPNRGRSYEQYF
TRBJ2-1 once TRBV7-9 - TGTGCCAGCAGCCCTCGTTCGGGGGAGGATAGTTCTGAGCAGTTCTTC CASSPRSGEDSSEQFF